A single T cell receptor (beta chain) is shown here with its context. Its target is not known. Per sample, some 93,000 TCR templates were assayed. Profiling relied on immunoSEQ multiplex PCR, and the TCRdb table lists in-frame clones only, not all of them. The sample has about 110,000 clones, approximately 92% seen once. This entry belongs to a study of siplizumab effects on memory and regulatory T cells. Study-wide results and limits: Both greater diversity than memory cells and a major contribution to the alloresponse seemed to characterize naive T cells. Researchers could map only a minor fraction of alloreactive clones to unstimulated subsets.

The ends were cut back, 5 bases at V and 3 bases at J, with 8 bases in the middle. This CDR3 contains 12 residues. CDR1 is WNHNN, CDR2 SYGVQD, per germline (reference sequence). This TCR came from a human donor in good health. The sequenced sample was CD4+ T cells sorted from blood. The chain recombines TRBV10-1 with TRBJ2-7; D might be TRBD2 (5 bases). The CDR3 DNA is TGCGCCAGCAGTAGCGGTAACTACGAGCAGTACTTC. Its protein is CASSSGNYEQYF.